This is a list of T cell receptor beta chains from one sample in a study of T cell changes during pregnancy in multiple sclerosis. This table comes from immunoSEQ multiplex PCR, and its TCRdb copy is limited to in-frame clones, with some not included. This sample yields 40,000 to 60,000 clones, of which approximately 87% are seen a single time; around 1.6% belongs to the top ten. Sequencing was performed on peripheral blood, taken in the first trimester of pregnancy. The receptors were sampled from a female donor in good health, enrolled as a control in a pregnancy study. Each CDR3 is given with its conserved first and last residue. D genes are given only for firm matches. Clone size is not always given. Where it is, it says once, few, many or a class for expanded clones.

j_call,d_call,clone_size,v_call,cdr3_nt,cdr3_aa
TRBJ2-2,TRBD1,NA,TRBV10-3,TGTGCCATATGGACAGGGGGGTCCGGGGAGCTGTTTTTT,CAIWTGGSGELFF
TRBJ2-3,NA,NA,TRBV2,TGTGCCAGCAATGGACAGACTAGCACAGATACGCAGTATTTT,CASNGQTSTDTQYF
TRBJ1-2,NA,NA,TRBV19,TGTGCCAGTAGTATAGCCTTAAGCAACTATGGCTACACCTTC,CASSIALSNYGYTF
TRBJ2-7,TRBD1,NA,TRBV6-7,TGTGCCAGCAGTCCCTCTCTGACGGACAGGACCTACGAGCAGTACTTC,CASSPSLTDRTYEQYF
TRBJ1-2,TRBD1,NA,TRBV2,TGTGCCAGCAGGAAGGACAGGCTTGAGAACTATGGCTACACCTTC,CASRKDRLENYGYTF
TRBJ1-2,NA,NA,TRBV6-5,TGTGCCAGCAGTTACTCGATCCACTCCCAGGGGTATGGCTACACCTTC,CASSYSIHSQGYGYTF
TRBJ2-7,NA,NA,TRBV7-9,TGTGCCAGCAGCTCCCGGGACATATACGAGCAGTACTTC,CASSSRDIYEQYF
TRBJ2-3,TRBD2,NA,TRBV27,TGTGCCAGCAGAACGACTAGCTACACAGATACGCAGTATTTT,CASRTTSYTDTQYF
TRBJ2-6,TRBD1,NA,TRBV29-1,TGCAGCGTATTGACCGGGACAGTACAGCCTGGGGCCAACGTCCTGACTTTC,CSVLTGTVQPGANVLTF
TRBJ2-1,NA,NA,TRBV2,TGTGCCAGCAGTGGCAACTATGAGCAGTTCTTC,CASSGNYEQFF
TRBJ2-1,NA,NA,TRBV7-2,TGTGCCAGCAGCTTAATACCTAGCGCCAATGAGCAGTTCTTC,CASSLIPSANEQFF
TRBJ2-7,TRBD2,NA,TRBV27,TGTGCCAGCAGTCTCCGGGGGGATGGACGCTACGAGCAGTACTTC,CASSLRGDGRYEQYF
TRBJ2-3,NA,NA,TRBV13,TGTGCCAGCAGCTTGGGCGCGCGGCTTGGGGCTAGCACAGATACGCAGTATTTT,CASSLGARLGASTDTQYF
TRBJ2-3,TRBD1,few,TRBV7-2,TGTGCCAGCAGCTCGCGGGACAGGGGAGAACAGTATTTT,CASSSRDRGEQYF
TRBJ1-1,TRBD1,NA,TRBV29-1,TGCAGCGTTGGCCTGACAGGGGTGGGGTTGAACACTGAAGCTTTCTTT,CSVGLTGVGLNTEAFF
TRBJ1-1,TRBD1,NA,TRBV28,TGTGCCAGCAGTTTAGCCCCCGGACAGGTGGGCACTGAAGCTTTCTTT,CASSLAPGQVGTEAFF
TRBJ2-1,TRBD2,NA,TRBV28,TGTGCCAGCAGTTTTATGAGCGGGAGGTTCTATGAGCAGTTCTTC,CASSFMSGRFYEQFF
TRBJ1-2,TRBD1,NA,TRBV27,TGTGCCAGCAGTAGAACAGGGGTGGGAGGCTACACCTTC,CASSRTGVGGYTF
TRBJ2-7,TRBD2,NA,TRBV27,TGTGCCAGCAGTCCCTCCGTAGGTGCGGGGGGCTACGAGCAGTACTTC,CASSPSVGAGGYEQYF
TRBJ2-7,NA,NA,TRBV7-2,TGTGCCAGCAGCCTAACGTTGTCGGATAGCGGCGAGCAGTACTTC,CASSLTLSDSGEQYF
TRBJ2-5,NA,NA,TRBV4-1,TGCGCCAGCAGCCAAGGGACTGGCGTTCAAGAGACCCAGTACTTC,CASSQGTGVQETQYF
TRBJ1-1,NA,few,TRBV19,TGTGCCAGTAGTATCACGGACAGTGAAGCTTTCTTT,CASSITDSEAFF
TRBJ2-1,TRBD2,NA,TRBV6-4,TGTGCCAGCAGTGACCTGACTAGCGGGGGACTGTTCTTC,CASSDLTSGGLFF
TRBJ2-3,NA,NA,TRBV7-9,TGTGCCAGCAGCCAAACCATAGCGGTCGAAGGTACAGATACGCAGTATTTT,CASSQTIAVEGTDTQYF
TRBJ1-5,NA,NA,TRBV6-1,TGTGCCAGCACAGGGGCCCCACGGGGCCGTCAGCCCCAGCATTTT,CASTGAPRGRQPQHF
TRBJ1-6,TRBD1,NA,TRBV19,TGTGCCAGTAGTAATAGAAGGACAGGGGGCTATAATTCACCCCTCCACTTT,CASSNRRTGGYNSPLHF
TRBJ2-1,TRBD2,NA,TRBV5-6,TGTGCCAGCAGCCTCCTTCGACTAGCATGGGACAATGAGCAGTTCTTC,CASSLLRLAWDNEQFF
TRBJ2-5,TRBD2,NA,TRBV11-2,TGTGCCAGCACCCTCCTCGGACTAGCGGGCGGGGAGACCCAGTACTTC,CASTLLGLAGGETQYF
TRBJ1-2,NA,NA,TRBV27,TGTGCCAGCAGGAGGATTGGTAAGGATGGCTACACCTTC,CASRRIGKDGYTF
TRBJ1-1,NA,NA,TRBV7-9,TGTGCCAGCAGCTTAGTCAGGGGAACTGAAGCTTTCTTT,CASSLVRGTEAFF
TRBJ1-4,TRBD1,NA,TRBV7-3,TGTGCCAGCAGCTTTGTATGGGGACAGGGGGGAGAAAAACTGTTTTTT,CASSFVWGQGGEKLFF
TRBJ1-2,NA,once,TRBV7-2,TGTGCCCGGGGTGGACCCTATGGCTACACCTTC,CARGGPYGYTF
TRBJ2-7,NA,NA,TRBV28,TGTGCCAGCATCCAGGATCGGCGGGACCACTCCTACGAGCAGTACTTC,CASIQDRRDHSYEQYF
TRBJ1-2,TRBD1,few,TRBV28,TGTGCCAGCAGCAGCAGGGGGTATGGCTATGGCTACACCTTC,CASSSRGYGYGYTF
TRBJ1-1,TRBD1,NA,TRBV10-3,TGTGCCATCAATGACAGGGGGAACACTGAAGCTTTCTTT,CAINDRGNTEAFF
TRBJ2-7,NA,NA,TRBV4-3,TGCGCCAGCAGTAAGGGACTGGTCTCCTACGAGCAGTACTTC,CASSKGLVSYEQYF
TRBJ2-7,TRBD2,NA,TRBV6-1,TGTGCCACCCCCGGCTGGGGGGGTGGCGAGCAGTACTTC,CATPGWGGGEQYF